These 28 T cell receptor beta chains were sequenced from one sample in a study of cytomegalovirus exposure and HLA in healthy donors. Amplification used 60 Vbeta primers and 13 Jbeta primers. Assay: immunoSEQ multiplex PCR; the TCRdb copy retains only in-frame clones and omits some. The table lists roughly 73,000 clones. Sequencing input: PBMCs. The receptors stem from a man aged 50 or older in good health and CMV-seropositive.

The genes are TRBV10-1 and TRBJ2-5; 7 positions match TRBD2. Germline loops: CDR1 WNHNN, CDR2 SYGVQD (reference sequence). Unmatched junction bases numbered 24, after V lost 10 bases and J lost 4 bases. The CDR3 runs to 18 residues. The chain's CDR3 is CATLSGGTSDHRGETQYF. In nucleotides, the CDR3 is TGCGCCACCCTATCCGGGGGGACTTCAGATCACCGGGGAGAGACCCAGTACTTC.

The chain is built from TRBV2 and TRBJ1-2; D ambiguous. CDR1 is SNHLY, CDR2 FYNNEI, per germline. The V end was cut by 4 bases, the J end by 3 bases, with 12 bases between. The CDR3 covers 14 residues. This CDR3 reads CASSGGLPYYGYTF. CDR3 DNA sequence: TGTGCCAGCAGTGGAGGACTGCCTTACTATGGCTACACCTTC.

The chain recombines TRBV7-8 with TRBJ2-7; 7 positions match TRBD1. The length of the CDR3 is 15 residues. CDR1 is SGHVS, CDR2 FQNEAQ, per germline. The ends lost 5 bases at V and 3 bases at J; junction bases unmatched: 10. CDR3 region: CASSRNLGQHYEQYV. The CDR3 nucleotides are TGTGCCAGCAGCCGAAACTTGGGACAGCACTACGAGCAGTACGTC.

V and J are TRBV30 and TRBJ2-5; D gene uncertain. V lost 3 bases to trimming and J lost 7 bases, with 9 bases between them. CDR1 is GTSNPN, CDR2 SVGIG, per germline (reference sequence). The CDR3 is made up of 11 amino acids. For the CDR3, the DNA is TGTGCCTGGAGCGTTAGAGGGACCCAGTACTTC. Protein sequence: CAWSVRGTQYF.

J is TRBJ2-1 and V is TRBV2, with 14 bases matching TRBD2. The germline V gene encodes CDR1 SNHLY and CDR2 FYNNEI. CDR3 length: 16 amino acids. V shed 5 bases and J 10 bases; nucleotides not matched to a gene: 10. The CDR3 DNA is TGTGCCAGCAGTCTACCGGGACTAGCGGGAGTGTGGGAGCAGTTCTTC. It specifies CASSLPGLAGVWEQFF.

This rearrangement joins TRBV18 to TRBJ2-4; 10 bases are shared with TRBD1. Looked up from germline, CDR1 is KGHSH and CDR2 is LQKENI. V was pared by 6 bases and J by 5 bases, with 10 bases of the junction left unmatched. This CDR3 comprises 16 residues. The CDR3 is CASSSTGGFLENIQYF. The CDR3 DNA reads as TGTGCCAGCTCGTCGACAGGGGGCTTTTTAGAAAACATTCAGTACTTC.

J is TRBJ2-2 and V is TRBV4-1, with TRBD1 identical over 8 bases. Germline CDR1 MGHRA, CDR2 YSYEKL. V lost 8 bases to trimming and J lost 6 bases; unmatched junction nucleotides: 11. This CDR3 spans 15 amino acids. CDR3 sequence reads: CASEKGQGTPGELFF. The DNA of the CDR3 is TGCGCCAGCGAGAAAGGACAGGGTACGCCCGGGGAGCTGTTTTTT.

With regard to this clone: At one boundary the junction diverges from the germline segment, which might be a read error. The chain couples TRBV7-9 to TRBJ1-1; D remains unclear. The CDR3 totals 14 residues. From germline, CDR1 is SEHNR and CDR2 FQNEAQ (reference sequence). Here the CDR3 reads CARSLGGLGTEAFF. The CDR3 region has the DNA TGTGCCCGCAGCTTAGGAGGGTTGGGCACTGAAGCTTTCTTT. Based on the CDR3 plus reference TRBV7-9 and TRBJ1-1, the full variable domain is DTGVSQNPRHKITKRGQNVTFRCDPISEHNRLYWYRQTLGQGPEFLTYFQNEAQLEKSRLLSDRFSAERPKGSFSTLEIQRTEQGDSAMYLCARSLGGLGTEAFFGQGTRLTVV.

The chain employs TRBV7-3 and TRBJ2-1; 7 bases match TRBD2. The CDR3 covers 13 residues. The V gene end was trimmed by 2 bases and the J gene end by 9 bases; junction bases not matched to a gene: 4. Germline lookup yields CDR1 SGHTA and CDR2 FQGTGA. The CDR3 spells CASSLGLAGEQFF. Here the CDR3 DNA reads TGTGCCAGCAGCTTAGGCTTAGCGGGTGAGCAGTTCTTC.

This sequence joins TRBV5-1 and TRBJ2-7; D may be TRBD2 (6 bases). The CDR3 has 15 amino acids. V lost 4 bases, J lost 0 bases, and 14 bases lay in between. CDR1 is SGHRS and CDR2 is YFSETQ in the germline V gene. Here the CDR3 reads CASSGTGVSSYEQYF. CDR3 DNA sequence: TGCGCCAGCAGCGGAACGGGAGTAAGCTCCTACGAGCAGTACTTC.

The rearrangement uses TRBV11-2 and TRBJ1-1; D possibly corresponds to TRBD1 (6 bases). Deletions cut 1 base from V and 5 bases from J, with 14 bases between. This CDR3 is built from 15 residues. CDR1 is SGHAT and CDR2 is FQNNGV in the germline V gene. This chain's CDR3 is CASSLAGRGTTEAFF. CDR3 DNA: TGTGCCAGCAGCTTAGCGGGTAGAGGGACAACTGAAGCTTTCTTT.

The V and J genes are TRBV7-6 and TRBJ1-1; D call uncertain. There are 15 residues in the CDR3. Between the trimmed V and J ends, which lost 7 bases and 1 base, there was a span of 16 bases. Germline CDR1 is SGHVS and CDR2 is FNYEAQ. CDR3 sequence reads: CASTSAGRGNTEAFF. The CDR3 DNA reads as TGTGCCAGCACCTCCGCCGGGCGGGGGAACACTGAAGCTTTCTTT.

V gene TRBV5-4 combines with J gene TRBJ2-7, with TRBD2 identical over 7 bases. CDR1 SGHNT and CDR2 YYREEE come from the germline V gene (reference sequence). The CDR3 extends over 15 amino acids. V shed 1 base, J shed 0 bases, and the junction held 4 bases outside the gene matches. CDR3 in amino acids: CASSLIAGSSYEQYF. The CDR3 nucleotides read TGTGCCAGCAGCTTGATAGCGGGCAGCTCCTACGAGCAGTACTTC.

The chain has TRBV5-1 and TRBJ2-7; 11 bases agree with TRBD2. Per the germline V gene, CDR1 is SGHRS and CDR2 is YFSETQ. Trimming took 2 bases from V and 0 from J; bases not matched to a gene: 10. This CDR3 comprises 18 residues. The CDR3 sequence is CASSFTSGSGGASYEQYF. Written as DNA, the CDR3 is TGCGCCAGCAGCTTCACTAGCGGGAGTGGTGGGGCCTCCTACGAGCAGTACTTC.

The genes are TRBV18 and TRBJ1-1; possible D gene TRBD1, 6 bases. The V gene lost 3 bases and the J gene lost 4 bases, with 12 bases spanning the gap. The CDR3 consists of 14 residues. The germline CDR1 and CDR2 sequences are KGHSH and LQKENI. CDR3: CASSPKGGSTEAFF. Here the CDR3 DNA reads TGTGCCAGCTCACCTAAAGGGGGAAGCACTGAAGCTTTCTTT.

The J gene is TRBJ1-4, the V gene TRBV23-1; the D gene is possibly TRBD1 (5 bases). TRBV23-1 is given ORF status, its function remaining uncertain. Trimming left V 0 bases short and J 8 bases short, with 13 bases between. The CDR3 spans 15 residues. The CDR3 loop reads CASSQSTPKGEKLFF. The CDR3 DNA follows: TGCGCCAGCAGTCAATCCACACCTAAGGGGGAAAAACTGTTTTTT.

The chain couples TRBV20-1 to TRBJ1-1, with 7 bases identical to TRBD1. The CDR3 runs to 11 residues. With 0 bases clipped from V and 8 bases from J, the junction kept 0 bases outside the gene matches. Germline loops: CDR1 DFQATT, CDR2 SNEGSKA (reference sequence). The CDR3: CSAREQGEAFF. CDR3 DNA: TGCAGTGCTAGAGAACAGGGGGAAGCTTTCTTT.

V usage is TRBV6-5 and J usage is TRBJ2-5, with D possibly matching TRBD1 (5 bases). Trimming stripped 4 bases from V and 5 bases from J, with 14 bases between. CDR3 length equals 14 residues. Germline V gives CDR1 MNHEY, CDR2 SVGAGI. CDR3 amino acids: CASSFRQNRETQYF. CDR3 DNA: TGTGCCAGCAGTTTCAGACAGAATAGGGAGACCCAGTACTTC.

The chain has TRBV21-1 and TRBJ1-1. TRBV21-1 is classified as a pseudogene. This CDR3 has 12 residues. The CDR3 bases are TGTGCCAGCAGCAAGGAGGACACTGAAGCTTTCTTT. It yields the protein CASSKEDTEAFF.

The rearrangement uses TRBV5-4 and TRBJ2-7, with 7 bases lining up with TRBD1. Germline assignment: CDR1 SGHNT and CDR2 YYREEE (reference sequence). Trimming took 0 bases from V and 6 from J; bases not matched to a gene: 0. The CDR3 has 12 amino acids. CDR3 residues: CASSLDRGEQYF. CDR3 sequence (DNA): TGTGCCAGCAGCTTGGACAGGGGCGAGCAGTACTTC.

The rearrangement links TRBV5-1 to TRBJ1-2, with D perhaps TRBD1 (5 bases). Trimming cost V 0 bases and J 6 bases, with 6 bases left between them. The CDR3 extends over 12 amino acids. The germline V gene has CDR1 SGHRS and CDR2 YFSETQ. This chain's CDR3 is CASSLVDNGYTF. CDR3 sequence (DNA): TGCGCCAGCAGCTTGGTGGACAATGGCTACACCTTC.

The chain carries TRBV27 and TRBJ1-6; maybe TRBD1 (6 bases). There are 17 residues in the CDR3. Germline assignment: CDR1 MNHEY and CDR2 SMNVEV (reference sequence). The ends were cut back, 8 bases at V and 8 bases at J, with 25 bases in the middle. The CDR3 DNA follows: TGTGCCAGCGGTAGATATACAGGGAAGGGGCAAGATTCACCCCTCCACTTT. It codes for CASGRYTGKGQDSPLHF.

The gene calls are TRBV10-3 and TRBJ1-1, with a tentative D call TRBD1 (6 bases). This CDR3 is 13 amino acids long. The germline CDR1 and CDR2 sequences are ENHRY and SYGVKD. V was shortened by 10 bases and J by 1 base, with 13 bases between the two germline ends. The CDR3 DNA follows: TGTGCCACCCAACAGGGTTCGAACACTGAAGCTTTCTTT. Translating it yields CATQQGSNTEAFF.

The rearrangement uses TRBV6-1 and TRBJ1-2, with 7 bases lining up with TRBD1. Germline loops: CDR1 MNHNS, CDR2 SASEGT. The CDR3 extends over 12 amino acids. Trimming took 10 bases from V and 7 from J; bases not matched to a gene: 9. The CDR3: CATRQGLSGYTF. The CDR3 region has the DNA TGTGCCACCAGACAGGGCCTGAGTGGCTACACCTTC.

The chain links TRBV30 to TRBJ1-1; TRBD1 might be the D (5 bases). Germline loops: CDR1 GTSNPN, CDR2 SVGIG (reference sequence). This CDR3 has 13 amino acids. The V end lost 5 bases, the J end lost 4 bases, and 14 bases lay between the germline ends. The CDR3 DNA is TGTGCCTGGGGGGGGACCCAAGGCACTGAAGCTTTCTTT. Protein: CAWGGTQGTEAFF.

The V call is TRBV5-1, the J call TRBJ1-4; unclear D gene. V was pared by 2 bases and J by 7 bases, with 15 bases between. The CDR3 extends over 15 amino acids. Germline V CDR1 and CDR2: SGHRS, YFSETQ. The CDR3 DNA reads as TGCGCCAGCAGCTTTGACCCAAAAGCGGGTGAAAAACTGTTTTTT. This sequence encodes CASSFDPKAGEKLFF. Supplemented by reference TRBV5-1 and TRBJ1-4, the full variable domain reads KAGVTQTPRYLIKTRGQQVTLSCSPISGHRSVSWYQQTPGQGLQFLFEYFSETQRNKGNFPGRFSGRQFSNSRSEMNVSTLELGDSALYLCASSFDPKAGEKLFFGSGTQLSVL.

The CDR3 nucleotides are TGTGCCTGGAGTAGACAGAACTATGGCTACACCTTC. It translates to CAWSRQNYGYTF. The rearrangement joins TRBV30 to TRBJ1-2; maybe TRBD1 (5 bases). The CDR3 length is 12 residues. Per germline, CDR1 GTSNPN and CDR2 SVGIG (reference sequence). V lost 2 bases, J lost 2 bases, and 6 bases lay in between.

The genes are TRBV6-1 and TRBJ1-5, with D unresolved. The CDR3 sequence is 13 residues long. V was shortened by 8 bases and J by 3 bases, with 11 bases between the two germline ends. Per the germline V gene, CDR1 is MNHNS and CDR2 is SASEGT. CDR3 in DNA: TGTGCCAGCTATGGGCAGTTCAATCAGCCCCAGCATTTT. This gives the protein CASYGQFNQPQHF.